These 3 T cell receptor beta chains came from one sample sequenced in a study of cytomegalovirus exposure and HLA in healthy donors. The PCR used 60 Vbeta and 13 Jbeta primers. Profiled with immunoSEQ multiplex PCR; TCRdb holds only in-frame clones, not every one. The sample contains 150,000 or so clones, around 74% of which appear only once. Sequencing was performed on PBMCs. The receptor source for this set is a man aged 18 to 30 in good health and CMV-seronegative.

The gene calls are TRBV5-6 and TRBJ1-2; D is ambiguous. Germline V gives CDR1 SGHDT, CDR2 YYEEEE. The V end was cut by 2 bases, the J end by 8 bases, with 13 bases between. CDR3 size: 13 residues. For the CDR3, the DNA is TGTGCCAGCAGCTTTCGTGAGTTAATGGGCTACACCTTC. Translated: CASSFRELMGYTF.

The chain couples TRBV10-3 to TRBJ2-7; 7 bases match TRBD2. The J segment lost 6 bases and the V segment lost 0 bases, leaving 5 bases of the junction unmatched. This CDR3 has 14 amino acids. Germline V CDR1 and CDR2: ENHRY, SYGVKD. The CDR3 region has the DNA TGTGCCATCAGTGAGTCAGGACTAGTTGGCGAGCAGTACTTC. Translating it yields CAISESGLVGEQYF.

V usage is TRBV7-8 and J usage is TRBJ1-5; 8 nucleotides line up with TRBD1. Looked up from germline, CDR1 is SGHVS and CDR2 is FQNEAQ. CDR3 length: 16 residues. The ends lost 1 base at V and 4 bases at J; junction bases unmatched: 6. CDR3 DNA sequence: TGTGCCAGCAGCTTAGGTACTGGACAGGGAAATCAGCCCCAGCATTTT. Translated: CASSLGTGQGNQPQHF. The full variable domain, completed using reference TRBV7-8 and TRBJ1-5, is GAGVSQSPRYKVAKRGQDVALRCDPISGHVSLFWYQQALGQGPEFLTYFQNEAQLDKSGLPSDRFFAERPEGSVSTLKIQRTQQEDSAVYLCASSLGTGQGNQPQHFGDGTRLSIL.